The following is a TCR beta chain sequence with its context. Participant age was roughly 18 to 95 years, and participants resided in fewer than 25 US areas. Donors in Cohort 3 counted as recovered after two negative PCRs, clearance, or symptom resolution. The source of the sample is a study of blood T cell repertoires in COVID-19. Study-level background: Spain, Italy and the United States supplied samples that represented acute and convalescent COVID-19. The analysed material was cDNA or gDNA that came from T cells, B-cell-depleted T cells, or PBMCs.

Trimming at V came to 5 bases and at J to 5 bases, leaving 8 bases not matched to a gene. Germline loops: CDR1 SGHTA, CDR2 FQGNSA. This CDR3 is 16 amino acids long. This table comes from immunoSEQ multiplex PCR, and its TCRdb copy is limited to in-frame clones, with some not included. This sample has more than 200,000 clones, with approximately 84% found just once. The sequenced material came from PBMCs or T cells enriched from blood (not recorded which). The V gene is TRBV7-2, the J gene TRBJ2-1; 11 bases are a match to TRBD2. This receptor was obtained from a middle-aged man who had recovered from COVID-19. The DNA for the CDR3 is TGTGCCAGCAGCCGGAATAGCGGGAGGGGGAACAATGAGCAGTTCTTC. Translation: CASSRNSGRGNNEQFF. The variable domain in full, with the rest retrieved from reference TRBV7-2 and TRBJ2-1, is GAGVSQSPSNKVTEKGKDVELRCDPISGHTALYWYRQSLGQGLEFLIYFQGNSAPDKSGLPSDRFSAERTGGSVSTLTIQRTQQEDSAVYLCASSRNSGRGNNEQFFGPGTRLTVL.